A single sample gave rise to the 21 T cell receptor beta chains below, sequenced in a study of blood T cell repertoires in COVID-19. Profiled with immunoSEQ multiplex PCR; TCRdb holds only in-frame clones, not every one. The table lists some 200,000 clones, more than 85% of them singletons. Specimen: peripheral blood. The receptors were gathered from a man aged 35 to 55 with active or convalescent COVID-19.

This chain uses TRBV6-5 with TRBJ2-5; TRBD2 might be the D (5 bases). Germline CDR1 MNHEY, CDR2 SVGAGI. V lost 6 bases and J lost 4, with 18 bases in between. The CDR3 loop spans 15 amino acids. The CDR3 sequence is CASRADEPSRETQYF. DNA for the CDR3: TGTGCCAGCAGAGCGGACGAGCCCTCTCGAGAGACCCAGTACTTC.

The chain is built from TRBV2 and TRBJ1-5, with a tentative D call TRBD1 (6 bases). The ends were cut back, 2 bases at V and 5 bases at J, with 10 bases in the middle. This CDR3 region has 14 residues. Germline V CDR1 and CDR2: SNHLY, FYNNEI. CDR3 region: CASSEQGWYQPQHF. DNA for the CDR3: TGTGCCAGCAGTGAACAGGGGTGGTATCAGCCCCAGCATTTT. Filled out from reference TRBV2 and TRBJ1-5, the complete variable domain reads EPEVTQTPSHQVTQMGQEVILRCVPISNHLYFYWYRQILGQKVEFLVSFYNNEISEKSEIFDDQFSVERPDGSNFTLKIRSTKLEDSAMYFCASSEQGWYQPQHFGDGTRLSIL.

The chain joins TRBV28 to TRBJ2-1; TRBD2 aligns across 11 bases. From germline, CDR1 is MDHEN and CDR2 SYDVKM. The CDR3 length is 17 residues. V lost 4 bases to trimming and J lost 7 bases; unmatched junction nucleotides: 12. CDR3 nucleotides: TGTGCCAGCAGTTCCGAACCACCGGGACTAGCGGTAAATGAGCAGTTCTTC. It codes for CASSSEPPGLAVNEQFF.

The gene calls are TRBV19 and TRBJ1-5; unclear D gene. This CDR3 region has 12 residues. V was cut by 3 bases and J by 6 bases, with 6 bases left in between. The germline gives CDR1 LNHDA, CDR2 SQIVND (reference sequence). The CDR3 DNA sequence: TGTGCCAGTAGTATCGGGGTTCAGCCCCAGCATTTT. It codes for CASSIGVQPQHF.

The DNA for the CDR3 is TGTGCCAGCAGTTCCGGTGCATCCGCTTATAACTATGGCTACACCTTC. Protein product: CASSSGASAYNYGYTF. The chain uses TRBV6-5 and TRBJ1-2, with unresolved D. Germline V lookup: CDR1 MNHEY, CDR2 SVGAGI. The V and J ends lost 4 bases and 1 base respectively, with 16 bases between them. The CDR3 totals 16 residues.

The rearrangement joins TRBV10-3 to TRBJ1-4; D not resolved. Germline values: CDR1 ENHRY, CDR2 SYGVKD. This CDR3 is 13 amino acids long. This CDR3 reads CAHRRGEAEKLFF. Here the CDR3 DNA reads TGTGCTCATCGTAGAGGCGAGGCTGAAAAACTGTTTTTT.

The CDR3 reads CSGAGTSRNEQFF. CDR3 nucleotides: TGCAGCGGGGCCGGGACTAGCCGGAATGAGCAGTTCTTC. The rearrangement joins TRBV29-1 to TRBJ2-1, with 9 bases matching TRBD2. CDR1 is SQVTM and CDR2 is ANQGSEA in the germline V gene. Trimming cost V 7 bases and J 7 bases; bases outside gene matches: 8. CDR3 length equals 13 residues.

The chain carries TRBV6-6 and TRBJ1-4, with D possibly being TRBD1 (5 bases). In germline, CDR1 is MNHNY, CDR2 SVGAGI (reference sequence). The V end was cut by 11 bases, the J end by 3 bases, with 10 bases between. This CDR3 has 12 residues. The CDR3 DNA reads as TGTGCCGGAGACAGAGCTAATGAAAAACTGTTTTTT. It specifies CAGDRANEKLFF.

The CDR3 region has the DNA TGTGCCATCAGTGAGTCGACTCACAGGAGGGATGTCAATGAGCAGTTCTTC. Translated: CAISESTHRRDVNEQFF. This chain uses TRBV10-3 with TRBJ2-1; D may be TRBD2 (6 bases). Germline V lookup: CDR1 ENHRY, CDR2 SYGVKD. V lost 0 bases and J lost 6, with 18 bases in between. The CDR3 loop spans 17 amino acids.

CDR3 sequence reads: CASSLGPRTNTGELFF. In nucleotides, the CDR3 is TGTGCCAGCAGCTTAGGTCCCAGGACGAACACCGGGGAGCTGTTTTTT. The chain carries TRBV7-2 and TRBJ2-2; no clear D. The ends were cut back, 1 base at V and 0 bases at J, with 9 bases in the middle. The CDR3 consists of 16 residues. Germline assignment: CDR1 SGHTA and CDR2 FQGNSA.

The rearrangement links TRBV12-5 to TRBJ2-2, with 7 bases aligning to TRBD1. After removal of 7 bases from V and 7 bases from J, the junction contained 6 bases not matched to a gene. The CDR3 spans 13 residues. Germline CDR1 and CDR2: LGHNT and FRNRAP. As DNA, the CDR3 is TGTGCTAGTGATGCAGGGGGTCACGGGGAGCTGTTTTTT. Translated: CASDAGGHGELFF.

CDR3 region: CASSLAGPGLHF. The CDR3 DNA is TGTGCCAGCAGTTTAGCGGGTCCAGGGCTCCACTTT. The chain has TRBV12-3 or TRBV12-4 and TRBJ1-6; a weak D match, TRBD1 (5 bases). Deletions cut 0 bases from V and 16 bases from J, with 10 bases between. The CDR3 totals 12 residues.

In its sample, this clone was seen once. The CDR3 bases are TGTGCCTGGAGTGTAGTCGGGGGGGGCTACGAGCAGTACTTC. Its translation is CAWSVVGGGYEQYF. This chain links TRBV30 with TRBJ2-7; 8 positions match TRBD2. CDR3 size: 14 residues. Germline CDR1 reads GTSNPN; CDR2 reads SVGIG (reference sequence). Germline trimming cut 0 bases from V and 3 bases from J; bases unmatched to any gene: 4.

This chain joins TRBV13 and TRBJ2-1; 8 bases are shared with TRBD1. The length of the CDR3 is 13 residues. The V gene end was trimmed by 5 bases and the J gene end by 5 bases; junction bases not matched to a gene: 2. Germline V gene data show CDR1 as PRHDT and CDR2 as FYEKMQ (reference sequence). The CDR3 is CASSRQGHNEQFF. The CDR3, as DNA: TGTGCCAGCAGCCGACAGGGGCACAATGAGCAGTTCTTC.

The chain carries TRBV6-5 and TRBJ1-4; the match to TRBD1 covers 9 bases. Germline V CDR1 and CDR2: MNHEY, SVGAGI. This CDR3 spans 16 amino acids. V was pared by 0 bases and J by 7 bases, with 6 bases of the junction left unmatched. The CDR3 loop is CASSYSGTGRGEKLFF. In nucleotides, the CDR3 is TGTGCCAGCAGTTACTCTGGGACAGGGAGGGGTGAAAAACTGTTTTTT.

The chain combines TRBV7-9 with TRBJ2-7; D is uncertain. Germline CDR1 is SEHNR and CDR2 is FQNEAQ (reference sequence). V dropped 4 bases and J dropped 0 bases, with 10 bases sitting between them. This CDR3 contains 14 residues. The CDR3 loop is CASSSALRSYEQYF. The CDR3 DNA reads as TGTGCCAGCAGCTCCGCACTTCGCTCCTACGAGCAGTACTTC.

The chain carries TRBV24-1 and TRBJ1-5; D is perhaps TRBD1 (5 bases). Trimming took 3 bases from V and 5 from J, leaving 10 bases between them. CDR3 length: 14 amino acids. The germline V gene has CDR1 KGHDR and CDR2 SFDVKD. The CDR3 spells CATSDKGRYQPQHF. CDR3 coding DNA: TGTGCCACCAGTGATAAGGGGAGGTATCAGCCCCAGCATTTT.

The genes are TRBV12-5 and TRBJ1-5; perhaps TRBD1 as D (6 bases). V was pared by 2 bases and J by 6 bases, with 11 bases between. This CDR3 contains 14 residues. Germline CDR1 LGHNT, CDR2 FRNRAP. This CDR3 is CASGLYRVTQPQHF. CDR3 nucleotides: TGTGCTAGTGGTTTGTACAGGGTAACTCAGCCCCAGCATTTT.

The chain carries TRBV3-1 (or the pseudogene TRBV3-2) and TRBJ2-7, with unresolved D. This CDR3 is 12 amino acids long. Germline values: CDR1 LGHDT, CDR2 YNNKEL (reference sequence). V lost 5 bases and J 5 bases, leaving 10 bases between the germline ends. This chain's CDR3 is CASSAFRDEQYF. CDR3 bases: TGTGCCAGCAGCGCCTTCCGGGACGAGCAGTACTTC.

This clone has only a few counts. The genes are TRBV29-1 and TRBJ1-5, with 11 nucleotides matching TRBD1. The CDR3 consists of 14 residues. The germline CDR1 and CDR2 sequences are SQVTM and ANQGSEA. V lost 6 bases to trimming and J lost 5 bases; unmatched junction nucleotides: 6. The CDR3: CSVGTGGFDQPQHF. The CDR3 DNA follows: TGCAGCGTAGGGACAGGGGGTTTTGATCAGCCCCAGCATTTT.

The chain has TRBV3-1 (or the pseudogene TRBV3-2) and TRBJ1-5; 7 bases match TRBD1. Germline CDR1 LGHDT, CDR2 YNNKEL (reference sequence). The CDR3 has 20 residues. The V and J ends lost 0 bases and 3 bases, in that order; junction bases with no gene match: 17. This chain's CDR3 is CASSQESRDSLLSYNQPQHF. In DNA, the CDR3 is TGTGCCAGCAGCCAAGAGTCCCGGGACAGTCTACTCAGCTACAATCAGCCCCAGCATTTT.